The present entry profiles one T cell receptor beta chain with its context. These data are taken from a study of cytomegalovirus exposure and HLA in healthy donors. About the study: An earlier analysis found fewer than 140 million unique TCR beta sequences from approximately 200 million T cells.

Trimming took 6 bases from V and 5 from J, leaving 13 bases between them. This CDR3 has 13 residues. Germline values: CDR1 LNHDA, CDR2 SQIVND (reference sequence). The PCR employed 60 Vbeta primers together with 13 Jbeta primers. Some clones are missing from TCRdb's copy, which holds only in-frame ones; the method was immunoSEQ multiplex PCR. The sample has about 160,000 clones, 70% to 90% seen once. Sequenced input: PBMCs. The chain links TRBV19 to TRBJ1-2; tentative D call: TRBD1 (6 bases). The TCR was taken from a woman under 30 in good health and CMV-seronegative. The CDR3: CASRVPTGYGYTF. The DNA of the CDR3 is TGTGCCAGTAGGGTCCCGACAGGTTATGGCTACACCTTC.